The clone carrying this T cell receptor beta chain was counted at least ten times. Its antigen is undetermined. This sample was taken from a study of T-cell reconstitution after alpha-beta-depleted transplantation in children. Preparation of the TCRbeta library involved a method that used unique molecular identifiers. A single record per CDR3 protein comes from TCRdb applying MiXCR to the PCR reads. The sample has 550,000 to 600,000 distinct CDR3 sequences, 23% seen once. V was trimmed by 8 bases and J by 0 bases, leaving 12 bases between them. The CDR3 is 13 amino acids. CDR1 and CDR2 (germline): GTSNPN, SVGIG (reference sequence). Overall study results and limits: Surviving recipient T cells and thymic progenitors underlay high day-60 TCRbeta diversity in some patients. Several hundred expanded graft clones reportedly were the source of alpha-beta T cells about two months after transplant. It was newly produced T cells that mostly accounted for T-cell counts and diversity one year after transplant.

The sample in question was PBMCs, mostly from graft donor cells, obtained 360 days after TCRalphabeta/CD19-depleted stem cell transplant. The receptor comes from a boy under three years old who had a stem cell transplant for acute myeloid leukemia, so the T cells may come from the graft donor. The chain employs TRBV30 and TRBJ2-3; no reliable D call. CDR3 nucleotide sequence: TGTGCCGGCCGAGCCCAAAGCACAGATACGCAGTATTTT. Amino acids: CAGRAQSTDTQYF.